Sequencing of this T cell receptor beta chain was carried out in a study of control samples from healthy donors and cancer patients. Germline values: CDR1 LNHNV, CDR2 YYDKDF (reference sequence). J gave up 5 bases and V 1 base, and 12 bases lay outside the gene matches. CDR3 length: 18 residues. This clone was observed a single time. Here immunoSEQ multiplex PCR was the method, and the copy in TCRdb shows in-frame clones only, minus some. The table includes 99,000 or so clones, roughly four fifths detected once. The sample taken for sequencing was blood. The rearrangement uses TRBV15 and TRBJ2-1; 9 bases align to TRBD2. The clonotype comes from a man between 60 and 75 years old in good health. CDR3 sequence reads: CATSRAGGRAFFDNEQFF. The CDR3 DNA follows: TGTGCCACCAGCAGAGCGGGCGGGAGGGCCTTTTTTGACAATGAGCAGTTCTTC.